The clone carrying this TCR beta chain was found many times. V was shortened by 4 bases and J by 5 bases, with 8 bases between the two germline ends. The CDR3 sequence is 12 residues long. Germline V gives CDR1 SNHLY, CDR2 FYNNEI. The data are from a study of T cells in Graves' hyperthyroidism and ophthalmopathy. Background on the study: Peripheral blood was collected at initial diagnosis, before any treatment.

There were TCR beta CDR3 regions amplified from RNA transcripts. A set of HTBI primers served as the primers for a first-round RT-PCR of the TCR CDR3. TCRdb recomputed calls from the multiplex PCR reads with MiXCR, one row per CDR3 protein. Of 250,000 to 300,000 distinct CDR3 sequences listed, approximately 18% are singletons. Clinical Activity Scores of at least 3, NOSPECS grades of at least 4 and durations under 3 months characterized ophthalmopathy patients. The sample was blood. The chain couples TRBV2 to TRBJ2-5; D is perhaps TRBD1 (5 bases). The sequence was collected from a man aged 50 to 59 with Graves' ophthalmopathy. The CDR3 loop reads CASSVPGETQYF. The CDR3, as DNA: TGTGCCAGCAGTGTCCCAGGGGAGACCCAGTACTTC.